This TCR beta chain derives from a study of T cell changes during pregnancy in multiple sclerosis. The CDR3 has 15 amino acids. The junction had 11 bases not matched to a gene; V was cut back by 6 bases and J by 8 bases. Germline-derived CDR1 and CDR2 are MNHEY and SVGAGI. Profiled with immunoSEQ multiplex PCR; TCRdb holds only in-frame clones, not every one. Counted here are about 73,000 clones, approximately 92% occurring once; the ten biggest clones make up about 2.5%. J is TRBJ2-1 and V is TRBV6-5; TRBD2 matches 9 bases. This receptor was obtained from a female donor in good health, enrolled as a control in a pregnancy study. Specimen: peripheral blood, collected in the third trimester of pregnancy. CDR3: CASSSGTSNPYEQFF. CDR3 bases: TGTGCCAGCAGCTCCGGGACTAGCAATCCCTATGAGCAGTTCTTC.